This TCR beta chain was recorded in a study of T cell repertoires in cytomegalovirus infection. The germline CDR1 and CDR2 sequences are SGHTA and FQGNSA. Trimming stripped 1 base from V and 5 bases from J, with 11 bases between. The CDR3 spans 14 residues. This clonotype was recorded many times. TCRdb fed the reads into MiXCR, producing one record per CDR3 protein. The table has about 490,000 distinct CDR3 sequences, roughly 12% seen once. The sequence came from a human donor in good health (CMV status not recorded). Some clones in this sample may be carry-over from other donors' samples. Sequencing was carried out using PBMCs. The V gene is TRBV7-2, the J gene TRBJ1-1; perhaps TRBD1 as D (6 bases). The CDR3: CASSLDRVRTEAFF. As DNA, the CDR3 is TGTGCCAGCAGCTTAGACAGGGTCAGGACTGAAGCTTTCTTT.